The TCR beta chain under discussion was sequenced for a study of cytomegalovirus exposure and HLA in healthy donors. General study results and limits: Cytomegalovirus association was assigned to about 180 TCR beta chains. Follow-up analysis found HLA locus-dependent TCR association rates, highest for DRB1 and lowest for HLA-C.

The PCR was carried out with 60 Vbeta primers and 13 Jbeta primers. TCRdb's copy holds only in-frame clones and misses some; the assay was immunoSEQ multiplex PCR. The data contain around 150,000 clones, under 90% of them singletons. For this clone: Its matching antigen is unknown.

Germline lookup yields CDR1 MNHEY and CDR2 SVGAGI. CDR3 size: 13 residues. V trimming: 5 bases; J trimming: 5 bases; junction bases outside the gene matches: 5. This sequence joins TRBV6-5 and TRBJ1-2, with 7 positions matching TRBD1. The sample comprised PBMCs. This sequence originates from a young man in good health and CMV-seronegative. CDR3 DNA sequence: TGTGCCAGCAGTACTCACAGGGGATATGGCTACACCTTC. This codes for CASSTHRGYGYTF.